The 24 T cell receptor beta chains in this list originate from one sample, sequenced in a study of shared clonotypes between healthy human individuals. The table came from immunoSEQ multiplex PCR; TCRdb's copy has only in-frame clones and leaves some out. In the table there are about 1.1 million clones, roughly 80% of which are singletons. Sequencing input: memory CD4+ T cells from PBMCs. Regarding subset: CD45RA-negative fraction. The receptors shown here come from a man aged 18 to 30 in good health. Some clones in this sample may be carry-over from other donors' samples.

The sample holds a few counts of this clone. The rearrangement uses TRBV10-2 and TRBJ2-7; 9 positions match TRBD1. Germline V gene data show CDR1 as WSHSY and CDR2 as SAAADI. The junction had 9 bases not matched to a gene; V was cut back by 0 bases and J by 6 bases. This CDR3 comprises 16 residues. The CDR3 here is CASSESRDRDSGEQYF. Here the CDR3 DNA reads TGCGCCAGCAGTGAGTCTAGGGACAGGGATAGCGGCGAGCAGTACTTC.

The chain is built from TRBV7-3 and TRBJ1-1, with a tentative D call TRBD1 (5 bases). In germline, CDR1 is SGHTA, CDR2 FQGTGA. V dropped 5 bases and J dropped 7 bases, with 11 bases sitting between them. This CDR3 comprises 12 residues. The chain's CDR3 is CASSPSGFEAFF. In nucleotides, the CDR3 is TGTGCCAGCAGCCCCTCAGGGTTTGAAGCTTTCTTT.

Comment on this clone: Within the sample, other DNA sequences also encode this same CDR3. This chain connects TRBV4-2 to TRBJ2-5; 9 bases map to TRBD1. The V segment lost 8 bases and the J segment 3 bases; nucleotides outside the gene matches: 7. Germline values: CDR1 LGHNA, CDR2 YNFKEQ. The CDR3 length is 14 residues. The CDR3 DNA follows: TGTGCCAGCTCCCTGGGACAGGGTAAAGAGACCCAGTACTTC. It yields the protein CASSLGQGKETQYF.

This clone was seen a few times. The V gene is TRBV5-1, the J gene TRBJ1-1; 10 bases map to TRBD1. The V segment lost 1 base and the J segment 3 bases; nucleotides outside the gene matches: 9. This CDR3 contains 17 residues. Germline loops: CDR1 SGHRS, CDR2 YFSETQ. The DNA for the CDR3 is TGCGCCAGCAGCTTGCTGGGACAGGGGACTGTTCACACTGAAGCTTTCTTT. It codes for CASSLLGQGTVHTEAFF.

This clone was found once. This rearrangement joins TRBV28 to TRBJ1-3; D is ambiguous. Trimming took 5 bases from V and 5 from J, leaving 7 bases between them. CDR1 and CDR2 (germline): MDHEN, SYDVKM. The CDR3 sequence is 12 residues long. The CDR3 reads CASSPTRNTIYF. In nucleotides, the CDR3 is TGTGCCAGCAGTCCTACCCGAAACACCATATATTTT.

The V gene is TRBV7-9, the J gene TRBJ2-1, with D possibly matching TRBD1 (6 bases). With 1 base removed from V and 13 bases from J, the gap between germline ends came to 14 bases. This CDR3 is 13 amino acids long. From germline, CDR1 is SEHNR and CDR2 FQNEAQ (reference sequence). DNA of the CDR3: TGTGCCAGCAGCTTAGGGGGGCACTTAAGCCAGTTCTTC. This sequence encodes CASSLGGHLSQFF.

This clone was counted once. At the DNA level, this CDR3 is encoded by other sequences in the same sample as well. V usage is TRBV7-9 and J usage is TRBJ1-3; possible D gene TRBD1, 6 bases. V was clipped by 1 base and J by 4 bases, with 11 bases between them. This CDR3 is 15 amino acids long. Germline loops: CDR1 SEHNR, CDR2 FQNEAQ (reference sequence). The CDR3 reads CASSLEGGPGNTIYF. The CDR3 coding sequence is TGTGCCAGCAGCTTAGAGGGGGGACCCGGAAACACCATATATTTT. Looking up the rest from reference TRBV7-9 and TRBJ1-3 gives the full variable domain: DTGVSQNPRHKITKRGQNVTFRCDPISEHNRLYWYRQTLGQGPEFLTYFQNEAQLEKSRLLSDRFSAERPKGSFSTLEIQRTEQGDSAMYLCASSLEGGPGNTIYFGEGSWLTVV.

The rearrangement uses TRBV2 and TRBJ2-1, with D possibly being TRBD1 (5 bases). Trimming cost V 4 bases and J 7 bases, with 8 bases left between them. Germline V lookup: CDR1 SNHLY, CDR2 FYNNEI. The CDR3 length is 12 residues. Here the CDR3 reads CASSGRVNEQFF. The CDR3 DNA reads as TGTGCCAGCAGTGGCAGGGTGAATGAGCAGTTCTTC.

The CDR3: CASIGDLNTEAFF. The CDR3 DNA follows: TGTGCCAGCATCGGGGATCTGAACACTGAAGCTTTCTTT. The chain joins TRBV2 to TRBJ1-1, with D hard to call. The CDR3 consists of 13 residues. V was pared by 7 bases and J by 0 bases, with 9 bases between. Germline V gene lookup returns CDR1 SNHLY and CDR2 FYNNEI.

The chain combines TRBV29-1 with TRBJ2-5; D possibly corresponds to TRBD1 (5 bases). CDR3 size: 12 residues. V lost 2 bases to trimming and J lost 2 bases, with 6 bases between them. The V gene's germline CDR1 is SQVTM and CDR2 ANQGSEA. CDR3 DNA sequence: TGCAGCGTTGAAACAGGACAAGAGACCCAGTACTTC. It yields the protein CSVETGQETQYF.

The chain recombines TRBV29-1 with TRBJ1-1; D remains ambiguous. Per the germline V gene, CDR1 is SQVTM and CDR2 is ANQGSEA. V was cut by 6 bases and J by 0 bases, with 17 bases left in between. The CDR3 loop spans 15 amino acids. The CDR3 region has the DNA TGCAGCGTCTGTCCCGGGTGGGGTATGAACACTGAAGCTTTCTTT. Translating gives CSVCPGWGMNTEAFF.

This clone was counted a single time. The chain carries TRBV28 and TRBJ2-7; no clear D gene. The CDR3 sequence is 12 residues long. Germline CDR1 MDHEN, CDR2 SYDVKM. V lost 5 bases to trimming and J lost 6 bases, with 11 bases between them. This CDR3 reads CASSINPLEQYF. The CDR3, as DNA: TGTGCCAGCAGTATAAACCCCCTCGAGCAGTACTTC. Looking up the rest from reference TRBV28 and TRBJ2-7 gives the full variable domain: DVKVTQSSRYLVKRTGEKVFLECVQDMDHENMFWYRQDPGLGLRLIYFSYDVKMKEKGDIPEGYSVSREKKERFSLILESASTNQTSMYLCASSINPLEQYFGPGTRLTVT.

Concerning this clone itself: A far larger clone is a single base away, which makes a read error likely. Different DNA sequences within this sample yield the same CDR3. The V call is TRBV28, the J call TRBJ2-4, with D unclear. V lost 6 bases and J lost 6, with 12 bases in between. The CDR3 totals 13 residues. The V gene's germline CDR1 is MDHEN and CDR2 SYDVKM. CDR3 sequence: CASRLGILNIQYF. CDR3 coding DNA: TGTGCCAGCAGGCTAGGGATCCTAAACATTCAGTACTTC.

This chain uses TRBV7-9 with TRBJ1-1; TRBD1 matches at 12 bases. CDR1 and CDR2 from the germline V gene are SEHNR and FQNEAQ (reference sequence). The CDR3 sequence is 15 residues long. With V trimmed by 5 bases and J by 4 bases, 5 bases remained unmatched. CDR3 amino acids: CASSPGQGAPTEAFF. The CDR3 DNA is TGTGCCAGCAGCCCGGGACAGGGGGCGCCCACTGAAGCTTTCTTT.

V is TRBV28 and J is TRBJ1-3, with D perhaps matching TRBD1 (5 bases). The V end lost 0 bases, the J end lost 2 bases, and 8 bases lay between the germline ends. Germline V gives CDR1 MDHEN, CDR2 SYDVKM. This CDR3 is 15 amino acids long. CDR3 coding DNA: TGTGCCAGCAGTTTATGGGGGGTAACTGGAAACACCATATATTTT. Amino acids: CASSLWGVTGNTIYF.

The J gene is TRBJ1-4, the V gene TRBV5-1; D gene ambiguous. The CDR3 has 15 amino acids. Trimming took off 4 bases at V and 0 bases at J, with 10 bases between the two ends. Germline CDR1 reads SGHRS; CDR2 reads YFSETQ. The CDR3 DNA sequence: TGCGCCAGCAGCCAGACGATTGCAACTAATGAAAAACTGTTTTTT. Translation gives CASSQTIATNEKLFF.

The chain employs TRBV27 and TRBJ2-7; 10 positions agree with TRBD2. The CDR3 is 15 residues long. Germline CDR1 MNHEY, CDR2 SMNVEV (reference sequence). V lost 5 bases, J lost 2 bases, and 6 bases stayed unmatched. CDR3 sequence: CASSTGTSVPYEQYF. The DNA for the CDR3 is TGTGCCAGCAGTACAGGGACTAGCGTCCCCTACGAGCAGTACTTC.

V gene TRBV5-1 combines with J gene TRBJ2-5; the D gene is possibly TRBD2 (6 bases). This CDR3 has 18 residues. Trimming removed 4 bases from V and 2 bases from J, with 24 bases in between. The germline gives CDR1 SGHRS, CDR2 YFSETQ. CDR3 region: CASSPTLAGWGRQETQYF. CDR3 coding DNA: TGCGCCAGCAGCCCCACACTTGCGGGATGGGGCAGACAAGAGACCCAGTACTTC.

The rearrangement links TRBV19 to TRBJ1-5; D gene ambiguous. The V gene's germline CDR1 is LNHDA and CDR2 SQIVND (reference sequence). The CDR3 sequence is 12 residues long. Deletions cut 6 bases from V and 7 bases from J, with 10 bases between. CDR3 nucleotides: TGTGCCAGTAGACCCGGGCGGCAGCCCCAGCATTTT. Its translation is CASRPGRQPQHF.

V usage is TRBV2 and J usage is TRBJ1-5, with D hard to call. The germline gives CDR1 SNHLY, CDR2 FYNNEI. This CDR3 is 12 amino acids long. V lost 4 bases and J lost 9, with 10 bases in between. For the CDR3, the DNA is TGTGCCAGCAGTGGCGGCGAGGGGCCCCAGCATTTT. Translating it yields CASSGGEGPQHF.

The chain employs TRBV7-9 and TRBJ2-3, with 8 bases that match TRBD1. V trimming: 5 bases; J trimming: 1 base; junction bases outside the gene matches: 8. The V gene's germline CDR1 is SEHNR and CDR2 FQNEAQ (reference sequence). The CDR3 extends over 16 amino acids. The DNA for the CDR3 is TGTGCCAGCAGCGACGACAGGGGAGGTCGCACAGATACGCAGTATTTT. It encodes CASSDDRGGRTDTQYF.

Worth noting for this clone: A far larger clone is only one base removed, so a read error is likely. Other DNA sequences within the sample encode an identical CDR3. The V gene is TRBV27, the J gene TRBJ2-5; D gene unclear. Per germline, CDR1 MNHEY and CDR2 SMNVEV (reference sequence). V shed 4 bases and J shed 1 base, with 1 base lying between them. CDR3 length: 11 amino acids. The CDR3 is CASSSQETQYF. The CDR3 coding sequence is TGTGCCAGCAGTTCCCAAGAGACCCAGTACTTC.

The chain carries TRBV7-2 and TRBJ2-2; possibly TRBD1 for D (5 bases). The CDR3 contains 16 residues. The germline V gene has CDR1 SGHTA and CDR2 FQGNSA. V lost 9 bases to trimming and J lost 1 base, with 18 bases between them. CDR3 sequence reads: CASSRRRQGNTGELFF. The CDR3 DNA reads as TGTGCCAGTTCCAGGAGACGGCAGGGGAACACCGGGGAGCTGTTTTTT.

This chain joins TRBV7-8 and TRBJ2-5; weak D call: TRBD2 (5 bases). The CDR3 covers 16 residues. Trimming removed 1 base from V and 7 bases from J, with 19 bases in between. CDR1 and CDR2 from the germline V gene are SGHVS and FQNEAQ. In DNA form, the CDR3 reads TGTGCCAGCAGCTTAGGCCATTTAGCCCGGGAAGGGACCCAGTACTTC. It encodes CASSLGHLAREGTQYF.